This T cell receptor (beta chain) appears in the sequencing data of a study of cytomegalovirus exposure and HLA in healthy donors. Notes on the study in general: Apparent HLA restriction characterized most CMV-associated TCR beta chains in a later analysis. Many donors shared some public TCRs, even though most TCR sequences were rare.

About this clone: The antigen is unknown.

Primers: 60 Vbeta forward and 13 Jbeta reverse. This table comes from immunoSEQ multiplex PCR, and its TCRdb copy is limited to in-frame clones, with some not included. Of about 110,000 clones in the sample, about 75% were seen once. This sequence originates from a male donor in good health and CMV-seropositive. Sequencing was performed on PBMCs.

The chain's CDR3 is CAWSGVGTEAFF. DNA for the CDR3: TGTGCCTGGAGCGGAGTTGGCACTGAAGCTTTCTTT. This rearrangement joins TRBV30 to TRBJ1-1; D not resolved. V was shortened by 3 bases and J by 4 bases, with 9 bases between the two germline ends. The germline gives CDR1 GTSNPN, CDR2 SVGIG (reference sequence). The CDR3 consists of 12 residues.